The clone carrying this TCR delta chain came up a few times. The antigen is not known. This likely traces to a read error, being one base from a far larger clone. Other nucleotide sequences from this sample produce the same CDR3. Genomic DNA from isolated PBMCs served as the sequencing template. TCRdb re-called the multiplex PCR reads with CATT. The sample has approximately 2,200 delta-chain clones; about 1.5% are singletons. These data come from a study of gamma delta lymphoproliferative disorders and STAT genes. Study in general: Each gamma-chain library started from at least 50 ng of genomic DNA, using the LymphoTrack Dx TCRG Assay. Delta-chain libraries followed the EuroClonality-NGS standard operating procedure.

Findings of the study overall: Control T cells likely spanned varied maturation stages, whereas leukemic cells were skewed toward terminal effectors.

This CDR3 contains 14 residues. Germline CDR1 GEAIGNYY, CDR2 EKD. This TCR derives from a human donor in good health. Material for sequencing was blood. V is TRDV2 and J is TRDJ1, with 8 bases matching TRDD3. CDR3 nucleotides: TGTGCTTGTGACAAACTGGGGGGTACCGATAAACTCATCTTT. This encodes CACDKLGGTDKLIF.